Listed below are T cell receptor beta chains from one sample, sequenced in a study of early T cells in non-severe SARS-CoV-2 infection. TCRdb passed the 5' RACE reads through MiXCR, listing each CDR3 protein once. This sample has tens of thousands of distinct CDR3 sequences, with less than 9.5% found just once. The sequenced sample was whole blood, obtained at baseline. Source of these receptors: an adult who was a healthcare worker with PCR-confirmed SARS-CoV-2 infection or an uninfected control (not recorded which). The CDR3 runs from the conserved cysteine through the conserved F or W. The D gene is left open where the match is weak. Clone size is shown for a subset of rows, as once, few, many or a class of expanded clone.

d_gene: NA
abundance: NA
j_gene: TRBJ2-5
v_gene: TRBV2
CDR3aa: CASRAEGGTQYF
CDR3nt: TGTGCCAGCAGGGCTGAAGGGGGGACCCAGTACTTC

d_gene: TRBD2
abundance: few
j_gene: TRBJ2-5
v_gene: TRBV5-1
CDR3aa: CASSYLAGTGETQYF
CDR3nt: TGCGCCAGCAGCTACCTAGCGGGTACGGGCGAGACCCAGTACTTC

d_gene: NA
abundance: many
j_gene: TRBJ2-3
v_gene: TRBV14
CDR3aa: CASSRSGSGTQYF
CDR3nt: TGTGCCAGCAGCCGATCAGGGAGCGGTACGCAGTATTTT

d_gene: NA
abundance: NA
j_gene: TRBJ2-5
v_gene: TRBV3-1
CDR3aa: CASSHAGPHVYF
CDR3nt: TGTGCCAGCAGCCATGCAGGGCCTCACGTCTACTTC

d_gene: NA
abundance: few
j_gene: TRBJ1-3
v_gene: TRBV6-6
CDR3aa: CAGGGDSGNTIYF
CDR3nt: TGTGCCGGGGGGGGAGACTCTGGAAACACCATATATTTT

d_gene: TRBD1
abundance: few
j_gene: TRBJ1-5
v_gene: TRBV10-2
CDR3aa: CASRPTGAPNQPQHF
CDR3nt: TGCGCCAGCAGACCGACAGGGGCGCCCAATCAGCCCCAGCATTTT

d_gene: NA
abundance: NA
j_gene: TRBJ1-1
v_gene: TRBV7-9
CDR3aa: CASSRGPGTGNTEAFF
CDR3nt: TGTGCCAGCAGCCGAGGACCAGGGACGGGGAACACTGAAGCTTTCTTT

d_gene: NA
abundance: many
j_gene: TRBJ2-1
v_gene: TRBV4-3
CDR3aa: CASSQISGGSVNEQFF
CDR3nt: TGCGCCAGCAGCCAGATATCAGGGGGGTCGGTGAATGAGCAGTTCTTC

d_gene: NA
abundance: NA
j_gene: TRBJ1-6
v_gene: TRBV5-4
CDR3aa: CASSLMEYNSPLHF
CDR3nt: TGTGCCAGCAGTCTTATGGAGTATAATTCACCCCTCCACTTT

d_gene: NA
abundance: many
j_gene: TRBJ1-1
v_gene: TRBV20-1
CDR3aa: CSAPLTGMNTEAFF
CDR3nt: TGCAGTGCCCCCCTGACGGGGATGAACACTGAAGCTTTCTTT

d_gene: TRBD2
abundance: many
j_gene: TRBJ2-5
v_gene: TRBV11-2
CDR3aa: CASSLVGGSEETQYF
CDR3nt: TGTGCCAGCAGCTTAGTCGGGGGGTCGGAAGAGACCCAGTACTTC

d_gene: NA
abundance: NA
j_gene: TRBJ1-1
v_gene: TRBV9
CDR3aa: CASSVIAQTEAFF
CDR3nt: TGTGCCAGCAGCGTAATTGCTCAAACTGAAGCTTTCTTT

d_gene: NA
abundance: NA
j_gene: TRBJ2-3
v_gene: TRBV7-6
CDR3aa: CASSLEWNTDTQYF
CDR3nt: TGTGCCAGCAGCTTAGAGTGGAACACAGATACGCAGTATTTT

d_gene: NA
abundance: many
j_gene: TRBJ2-7
v_gene: TRBV28
CDR3aa: CASSLVSLEQYF
CDR3nt: TGTGCCAGCAGTTTAGTTTCCCTCGAGCAGTACTTC

d_gene: NA
abundance: few
j_gene: TRBJ1-5
v_gene: TRBV6-5
CDR3aa: CASPPRGHRNQPQHF
CDR3nt: TGTGCCAGCCCTCCCCGGGGGCACCGCAATCAGCCCCAGCATTTT

d_gene: TRBD1
abundance: few
j_gene: TRBJ1-2
v_gene: TRBV29-1
CDR3aa: CIVGQGVKSGYGYTF
CDR3nt: TGCATAGTTGGACAGGGGGTGAAATCTGGTTATGGCTACACCTTC

d_gene: TRBD1
abundance: few
j_gene: TRBJ2-3
v_gene: TRBV20-1
CDR3aa: CSASADRGRSDTQYF
CDR3nt: TGCAGTGCTAGCGCGGACAGGGGGCGGTCAGATACGCAGTATTTT

d_gene: NA
abundance: NA
j_gene: TRBJ2-3
v_gene: TRBV5-5
CDR3aa: CASSLGRTDTQYF
CDR3nt: TGTGCCAGCAGCTTGGGGCGTACAGATACGCAGTATTTT

d_gene: NA
abundance: NA
j_gene: TRBJ2-7
v_gene: TRBV3-1
CDR3aa: CASSQQPGRSGYEQYF
CDR3nt: TGTGCCAGCAGCCAACAACCGGGACGGTCGGGCTACGAGCAGTACTTC